This T cell receptor (beta chain) is drawn from a study of blood T cells in healthy people across ages. A J-beta primer mix and a sample-barcoded 5' primer were used in a second PCR of about 7 to 12 cycles. MiXCR, run by TCRdb on the 5' RACE reads, gives a single entry per CDR3 protein. This table has about 970,000 distinct CDR3 sequences, roughly 51% appearing once. CDR1 is DFQATT, CDR2 SNEGSKA, per germline (reference sequence). Trimming shortened V by 6 bases and J by 2 bases, and 14 bases separated the two germline ends. The CDR3 has 14 residues. The clonotype was recovered from a woman aged 55 to 70 in good health. The rearrangement uses TRBV20-1 and TRBJ2-1; tentatively, D is TRBD2 (5 bases). The material sequenced was blood. CDR3 nucleotide sequence: TGCAGTGCCCCACGGGGAAGGGCCTACAATGAGCAGTTCTTC. Translation gives CSAPRGRAYNEQFF.